The T cell receptor (beta chain) described here comes from a study of blood T cell repertoires in COVID-19. Sequencing was performed with immunoSEQ multiplex PCR; in TCRdb, only in-frame clones are kept and a portion is missing. The sample has 100,000 to 150,000 clones, 85% seen once. V dropped 1 base and J dropped 7 bases, with 11 bases sitting between them. The CDR3 is 15 residues long. Per germline, CDR1 MGHRA and CDR2 YSYEKL. The chain joins TRBV4-1 to TRBJ1-6, with D possibly matching TRBD1 (5 bases). The specimen was peripheral blood. The receptor was derived from a woman of 80 years or more with COVID-19, enrolled during active disease. CDR3 nucleotide sequence: TGCGCCAGCAGCCAAGGGGACGGGAGGAATTCACCCCTCCACTTT. The encoded protein is CASSQGDGRNSPLHF.